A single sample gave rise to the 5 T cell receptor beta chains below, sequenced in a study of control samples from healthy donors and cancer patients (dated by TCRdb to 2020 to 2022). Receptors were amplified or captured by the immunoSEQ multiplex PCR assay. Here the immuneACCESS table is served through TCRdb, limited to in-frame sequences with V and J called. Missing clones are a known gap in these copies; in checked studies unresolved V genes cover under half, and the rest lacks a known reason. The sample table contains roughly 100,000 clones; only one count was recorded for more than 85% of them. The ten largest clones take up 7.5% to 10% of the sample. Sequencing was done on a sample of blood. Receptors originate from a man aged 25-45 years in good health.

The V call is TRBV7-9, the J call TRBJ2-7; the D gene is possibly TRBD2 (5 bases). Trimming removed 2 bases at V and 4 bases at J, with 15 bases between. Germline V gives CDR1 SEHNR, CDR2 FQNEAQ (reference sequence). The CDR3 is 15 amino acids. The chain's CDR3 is CASSLMLGRGYEQYF. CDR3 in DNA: TGTGCCAGCAGCTTAATGTTGGGCAGAGGGTACGAGCAGTACTTC.

The CDR3 DNA is TGCGCCAGCAGCCTTCACCACCGGGACTACTCCTACGAGCAGTACTTC. It translates to CASSLHHRDYSYEQYF. The rearrangement uses TRBV4-3 and TRBJ2-7, with 7 bases fitting TRBD2. This CDR3 has 16 residues. Germline CDR1 reads LGHNA; CDR2 reads YSLEER. V was pared by 4 bases and J by 0 bases, with 9 bases of the junction left unmatched.

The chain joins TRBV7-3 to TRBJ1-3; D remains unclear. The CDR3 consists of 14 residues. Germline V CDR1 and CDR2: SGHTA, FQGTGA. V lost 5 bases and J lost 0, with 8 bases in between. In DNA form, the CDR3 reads TGTGCCAGCAGCCCCCGGGTCTCTGGAAACACCATATATTTT. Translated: CASSPRVSGNTIYF.

The CDR3 nucleotides read TGTGCCAGCTCACCTACACTGAATTCCTACGAGCAGTACTTC. This sequence encodes CASSPTLNSYEQYF. The rearrangement links TRBV18 to TRBJ2-7; D is unresolved. The ends were cut back, 3 bases at V and 1 base at J, with 10 bases in the middle. Per the germline V gene, CDR1 is KGHSH and CDR2 is LQKENI. The CDR3 has 14 amino acids.

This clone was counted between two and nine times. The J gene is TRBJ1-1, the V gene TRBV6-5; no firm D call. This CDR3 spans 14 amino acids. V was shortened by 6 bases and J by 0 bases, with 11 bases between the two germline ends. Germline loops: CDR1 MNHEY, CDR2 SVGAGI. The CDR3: CASSEGAMNTEAFF. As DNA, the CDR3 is TGTGCCAGCAGCGAGGGAGCTATGAACACTGAAGCTTTCTTT.